What follows describes a single T cell receptor beta chain. TCRdb re-called the RT-PCR reads with MiXCR, one entry per CDR3 protein. The sample consists of about 680,000 distinct CDR3 sequences, 14% of them appearing once. The length of the CDR3 is 15 residues. CDR1 SGHAT and CDR2 FQNNGV come from the germline V gene. Trimming removed 3 bases from V and 2 bases from J; junction bases left unmatched: 7. V usage is TRBV11-2 and J usage is TRBJ2-7; 7 bases match TRBD1. The sequence was obtained from a female donor in good health, serving as a healthy control. The sequenced material came from memory CD4+ T cells from blood. CDR3 loop: CASSFSQGLTYEQYF. CDR3 DNA: TGTGCCAGCAGCTTCTCACAGGGGCTAACCTACGAGCAGTACTTC.